Given below is one T cell receptor beta chain in context. Its target is unknown. This sample was taken from a study of CD8 T cells in ankylosing spondylitis. MiXCR, run by TCRdb on the 5' RACE reads, gives a single entry per CDR3 protein. The top ten clones hold roughly 16% of a sample with roughly 370,000 distinct CDR3 sequences, 20% to 25% of them seen once. CDR1 is MDHEN, CDR2 SYDVKM, per germline. The CDR3 covers 16 residues. V gave up 4 bases and J gave up 1 base; unmatched junction bases: 6. Regarding the study as a whole: Ankylosing spondylitis blood appeared to be characterized by a TCR beta motif of about 8 highly homologous variants.

The rearrangement uses TRBV28 and TRBJ2-7; 11 nucleotides line up with TRBD2. This clonotype originated in a male donor with ankylosing spondylitis. The sample was blood, either unsorted or a sorted T cell fraction (not recorded which). CDR3 coding DNA: TGTGCCAGCAGTTCCCCAACTAGCGGGAGTTCCTACGAGCAGTACTTC. Protein: CASSSPTSGSSYEQYF.